This T cell receptor (beta chain) was sequenced in a study of blood T cells in healthy people across ages. This clonotype appeared a few times. Per sample, extraction of total RNA gave at least 6 micrograms in every case. The second PCR ran about 6 to 11 cycles with a sample-barcoded 5' primer and J-beta primers. Each cDNA molecule received a tag from a template-switch adaptor that had 12 random nucleotides. Via MiXCR, TCRdb re-called the 5' RACE reads, giving one row per CDR3 protein. The sample lists around 820,000 distinct CDR3 sequences, approximately 25% seen once, with under 4.5% in the top ten. This CDR3 has 16 residues. Germline loops: CDR1 SNHLY, CDR2 FYNNEI. Deletions cut 2 bases from V and 0 bases from J, with 10 bases between. These data were also filed under a second study, of T cells of mothers and their children. From that study: A few healthy Caucasian mothers gave samples, and so did their six children. The second PCR used the M1S primer, and this primer added sample barcodes and 2-4 random nucleotides.

The chain employs TRBV2 and TRBJ1-4; no reliable D call. The sample consisted of blood. This TCR was sampled from a boy aged 10-17 years in good health. CDR3 loop: CASSEPGFTTNEKLFF. The CDR3, as DNA: TGTGCCAGCAGTGAACCGGGATTTACAACTAATGAAAAACTGTTTTTT.